These T cell receptor beta chains were read from a single sample in a study of cytomegalovirus exposure and HLA in healthy donors. Here immunoSEQ multiplex PCR was the method, and the copy in TCRdb shows in-frame clones only, minus some. Here the sample spans some 180,000 clones, roughly 80% being singletons. Input material: PBMCs. All receptors come from a man in his forties in good health and CMV-seropositive. Each CDR3 is given with its conserved first and last residue. D genes are given only for firm matches. Clone size is not always given. Where it is, it says once, few, many or a class for expanded clones.

d_call	v_call	clone_size	j_call	cdr3_aa	cdr3_nt
-	TRBV18	-	TRBJ2-7	CASSPPRSIKGYEQYF	TGTGCCAGCTCACCACCGCGCTCGATTAAGGGGTACGAGCAGTACTTC
-	TRBV2	-	TRBJ2-3	CASSGAGSTDTQYF	TGTGCCAGCAGTGGGGCGGGATCCACAGATACGCAGTATTTT
-	TRBV5-4	-	TRBJ2-7	CASAREFTYEQYF	TGTGCCAGCGCCCGGGAATTTACCTACGAGCAGTACTTC
TRBD1	TRBV5-1	few	TRBJ1-5	CASSATGDGNQPQHF	TGCGCCAGCAGCGCAACAGGGGACGGTAATCAGCCCCAGCATTTT
-	TRBV19	-	TRBJ1-5	CASSVTDQPQHF	TGTGCCAGTAGTGTAACAGATCAGCCCCAGCATTTT
-	TRBV2	-	TRBJ2-4	CASSQEGGSKNIQYF	TGTGCCAGCAGTCAAGAGGGGGGGTCCAAAAACATTCAGTACTTC
TRBD1	TRBV4-1	-	TRBJ1-1	CASSLAPGQGNEAFF	TGCGCCAGCAGCCTCGCGCCGGGACAGGGAAATGAAGCTTTCTTT
-	TRBV30	-	TRBJ1-2	CAWSPTGPYGYTF	TGTGCCTGGAGTCCGACAGGCCCCTATGGCTACACCTTC
-	TRBV6-6	-	TRBJ2-2	CASSYSGGEGTGELFF	TGTGCCAGCAGTTACTCAGGGGGAGAGGGCACCGGGGAGCTGTTTTTT
-	TRBV7-8	-	TRBJ2-1	CASNPPGSRNNEQFF	TGTGCCAGCAACCCTCCGGGATCGAGGAACAATGAGCAGTTCTTC
-	TRBV2	-	TRBJ1-6	CASSEESGYGSPLHF	TGTGCCAGCAGTGAAGAGTCAGGGTATGGCTCACCCCTCCACTTT
-	TRBV7-9	few	TRBJ1-3	CASSPDSLSGNTIYF	TGTGCCAGCAGCCCCGACAGCCTCTCTGGAAACACCATATATTTT
TRBD2	TRBV28	-	TRBJ2-1	CASSLGGRTYNEQFF	TGTGCCAGCAGTTTAGGCGGGAGAACCTACAATGAGCAGTTCTTC
-	TRBV4-2	-	TRBJ1-5	CASSQDQGNQPQHF	TGTGCCAGCAGCCAAGACCAGGGGAATCAGCCCCAGCATTTT
-	TRBV19	-	TRBJ1-5	CASSTLKQGPNQPQHF	TGTGCCAGTAGTACCCTCAAGCAGGGGCCCAATCAGCCCCAGCATTTT
TRBD1	TRBV29-1	-	TRBJ1-2	CSVIQGVLYGYTF	TGCAGCGTCATACAGGGGGTGCTCTATGGCTACACCTTC
TRBD1	TRBV2	-	TRBJ2-1	CASRVRQGGEQFF	TGTGCCAGCAGAGTAAGACAGGGCGGTGAGCAGTTCTTC
-	TRBV5-1	-	TRBJ1-1	CASSLGRSNTEAFF	TGCGCCAGCAGCTTGGGCAGGTCGAACACTGAAGCTTTCTTT
-	TRBV28	-	TRBJ2-1	CASSFLERRSYNEQFF	TGTGCCAGCAGTTTCCTCGAGCGACGCTCCTACAATGAGCAGTTCTTC
TRBD2	TRBV7-3	-	TRBJ2-3	CASSLTGLALSTDTQYF	TGTGCCAGCAGCTTAACGGGACTAGCGTTGAGCACAGATACGCAGTATTTT
TRBD1	TRBV9	few	TRBJ1-1	CASSDGTVNTEAFF	TGTGCCAGCAGCGATGGGACAGTAAACACTGAAGCTTTCTTT
-	TRBV6-5	-	TRBJ2-2	CAGGYANTGELFF	TGTGCCGGGGGGTATGCGAACACCGGGGAGCTGTTTTTT
TRBD1	TRBV6-6	-	TRBJ1-2	CATRGRDNYGYTF	TGTGCCACCAGGGGGAGGGACAACTATGGCTACACCTTC
-	TRBV4-3	-	TRBJ2-3	CASSQGSGRGGTQYF	TGCGCCAGCAGCCAAGGAAGCGGTAGGGGGGGTACGCAGTATTTT
TRBD2	TRBV7-2	-	TRBJ2-1	CASSWTLGTSGYNEQFF	TGTGCCAGCAGCTGGACCCTGGGGACTAGCGGATACAATGAGCAGTTCTTC
TRBD1	TRBV18	-	TRBJ2-7	CASSLTWDSSYEQYF	TGTGCCAGCTCACTTACTTGGGACAGCTCCTACGAGCAGTACTTC
-	TRBV2	-	TRBJ1-5	CASSDSGEQPQHF	TGTGCCAGCAGTGATTCGGGGGAACAGCCCCAGCATTTT
-	TRBV7-2	-	TRBJ1-2	CASSSRTVTPYGYTF	TGTGCCAGCAGCTCGAGGACAGTTACTCCCTATGGCTACACCTTC
TRBD1	TRBV7-6	-	TRBJ2-3	CASSLASGTGVTSTDTQYF	TGTGCCAGCAGCTTAGCCTCCGGGACAGGAGTAACTAGCACAGATACGCAGTATTTT
TRBD1	TRBV7-6	-	TRBJ1-4	CASSEQGYGEKLFF	TGTGCCAGCAGCGAACAGGGGTACGGTGAAAAACTGTTTTTT
TRBD2	TRBV7-9	-	TRBJ2-1	CASSRLAGDNEQFF	TGTGCCAGCTCGAGACTAGCGGGAGACAATGAGCAGTTCTTC
TRBD2	TRBV5-1	-	TRBJ2-5	CASGSTSGGVETQYF	TGCGCCAGCGGCTCTACTAGCGGTGGAGTGGAGACCCAGTACTTC
TRBD2	TRBV2	-	TRBJ2-7	CASNERGPTYEQYF	TGTGCCAGCAATGAGCGGGGGCCCACCTACGAGCAGTACTTC
TRBD2	TRBV11-2	-	TRBJ2-7	CASSLRSGTLTYEQYF	TGTGCCAGCAGCTTAAGGAGCGGGACCTTGACCTACGAGCAGTACTTC
TRBD1	TRBV15	-	TRBJ2-3	CATSEDRAKGTQYF	TGTGCCACCAGCGAGGACAGGGCCAAGGGTACGCAGTATTTT
TRBD2	TRBV12-5	-	TRBJ2-1	CASTTSVKNEQFF	TGTGCTAGTACCACTAGCGTGAAAAATGAGCAGTTCTTC
-	TRBV5-1	-	TRBJ2-7	CASSLAATWASGYEQYF	TGCGCCAGCAGCTTGGCCGCCACTTGGGCGAGCGGCTACGAGCAGTACTTC
-	TRBV20-1	-	TRBJ2-2	CSVPGTGELFF	TGCAGTGTGCCGGGAACCGGGGAGCTGTTTTTT
TRBD1	TRBV18	-	TRBJ2-2	CASSWGQGTTGELFF	TGTGCCAGCTCATGGGGACAGGGGACCACCGGGGAGCTGTTTTTT
TRBD2	TRBV5-4	-	TRBJ2-5	CASGTSANQETQYF	TGTGCCAGCGGGACTAGCGCTAACCAAGAGACCCAGTACTTC
TRBD1	TRBV2	-	TRBJ2-3	CATQGVTDTQYF	TGTGCCACGCAGGGGGTCACAGATACGCAGTATTTT
-	TRBV21-1	-	TRBJ1-5	CASSPDGRRRNQPQHF	TGTGCCAGCAGCCCCGACGGGAGACGTCGGAATCAGCCCCAGCATTTT